Shown below are 10 T cell receptor beta chains from a single sample sequenced in a study of blood T cell repertoires in COVID-19. Sequencing was performed with immunoSEQ multiplex PCR; in TCRdb, only in-frame clones are kept and a portion is missing. The sample lists about 41,000 clones, 65% to 80% occurring once. The sequencing input was peripheral blood. These receptors all stem from an elderly man with acute or convalescent COVID-19.

The DNA for the CDR3 is TGTGCCAGCAGCTTGGAGCAGGGGGTGAGTTCACCCCTCCACTTT. Translating gives CASSLEQGVSSPLHF. This rearrangement joins TRBV5-4 to TRBJ1-6; 7 nucleotides match TRBD1. The V gene's germline CDR1 is SGHNT and CDR2 YYREEE (reference sequence). The CDR3 runs to 15 residues. Trimming removed 0 bases from V and 9 bases from J; junction bases left unmatched: 6.

V gene TRBV11-1 combines with J gene TRBJ2-3, with 10 bases identical to TRBD1. The CDR3 is 16 residues long. Germline loops: CDR1 SGHAT, CDR2 FQDESV (reference sequence). After removal of 6 bases from V and 4 bases from J, the junction contained 10 bases not matched to a gene. CDR3 sequence reads: CASRSGQGVSADTQYF. The CDR3 DNA follows: TGTGCCAGCAGATCAGGACAGGGGGTATCGGCAGATACGCAGTATTTT.

V gene TRBV19 combines with J gene TRBJ2-3; 7 bases line up with TRBD1. This CDR3 is 14 amino acids long. The V gene end was trimmed by 6 bases and the J gene end by 2 bases; junction bases not matched to a gene: 5. From germline, CDR1 is LNHDA and CDR2 SQIVND (reference sequence). DNA of the CDR3: TGTGCCAGTAGGACAGGGTCTAACACAGATACGCAGTATTTT. Translating gives CASRTGSNTDTQYF.

This chain uses TRBV5-6 with TRBJ1-1; D is uncertain. V gave up 4 bases and J gave up 8 bases, with 12 bases separating them. Looked up from germline, CDR1 is SGHDT and CDR2 is YYEEEE. CDR3 size: 12 residues. CDR3 protein: CASSISSREAFF. CDR3 DNA sequence: TGTGCCAGCAGCATTTCGTCCCGGGAAGCTTTCTTT.

This chain links TRBV19 with TRBJ1-4; TRBD1 is a possible D gene (5 bases). The CDR3 has 14 residues. CDR1 is LNHDA and CDR2 is SQIVND in the germline V gene (reference sequence). V gave up 3 bases and J gave up 7 bases, with 12 bases separating them. CDR3 in amino acids: CASSILGGAEKLFF. The CDR3 region has the DNA TGTGCCAGTAGTATTCTGGGTGGGGCTGAAAAACTGTTTTTT.

A few counts support this clone. This chain uses TRBV5-3 with TRBJ1-5; D remains ambiguous. TRBV5-3 falls under the ORF class, with uncertain function. The germline V and J ends were trimmed by 4 bases and 9 bases, with 5 bases remaining between them. The length of the CDR3 is 10 residues. In DNA, the CDR3 is TGTGCCAGAAGCACACGGCCCCAGCATTTT. It specifies CARSTRPQHF.

V and J are TRBV28 and TRBJ2-7, with 8 bases that match TRBD2. This CDR3 is 16 amino acids long. In germline, CDR1 is MDHEN, CDR2 SYDVKM. Trimming cost V 4 bases and J 2 bases; bases outside gene matches: 10. The CDR3 loop is CASSSPGGPDTYEQYF. The DNA for the CDR3 is TGTGCCAGCAGTTCACCGGGAGGGCCGGACACCTACGAGCAGTACTTC.

This chain joins TRBV5-1 and TRBJ2-1; D call uncertain. Trimming removed 0 bases at V and 0 bases at J, with 10 bases between. The CDR3 is 16 amino acids. CDR1 SGHRS and CDR2 YFSETQ come from the germline V gene. In DNA form, the CDR3 reads TGCGCCAGCAGCTTGGTAGCCTCGAGCTCCTACAATGAGCAGTTCTTC. Its translation is CASSLVASSSYNEQFF.

The chain has TRBV6-5 and TRBJ2-1, with TRBD2 matching 10 bases. The CDR3 covers 15 residues. Germline V gene lookup returns CDR1 MNHEY and CDR2 SVGAGI. J was trimmed by 8 bases and V by 1 base; bases with no gene match: 5. CDR3 in DNA: TGTGCCAGCAGTTACTTAGCGGGGGGTCGCTATGAGCAGTTCTTC. It codes for CASSYLAGGRYEQFF.

The J gene is TRBJ1-2, the V gene TRBV19, with 9 nucleotides matching TRBD1. The CDR3 extends over 15 amino acids. CDR1 LNHDA and CDR2 SQIVND come from the germline V gene (reference sequence). J gave up 7 bases and V 5 bases, and 11 bases lay outside the gene matches. DNA of the CDR3: TGTGCCAGTAGTGGACAGGGGTATCTTTCTAGTGGCTACACCTTC. As protein: CASSGQGYLSSGYTF. Based on the CDR3 plus reference TRBV19 and TRBJ1-2, the full variable domain is DGGITQSPKYLFRKEGQNVTLSCEQNLNHDAMYWYRQDPGQGLRLIYYSQIVNDFQKGDIAEGYSVSREKKESFPLTVTSAQKNPTAFYLCASSGQGYLSSGYTFGSGTRLTVV.